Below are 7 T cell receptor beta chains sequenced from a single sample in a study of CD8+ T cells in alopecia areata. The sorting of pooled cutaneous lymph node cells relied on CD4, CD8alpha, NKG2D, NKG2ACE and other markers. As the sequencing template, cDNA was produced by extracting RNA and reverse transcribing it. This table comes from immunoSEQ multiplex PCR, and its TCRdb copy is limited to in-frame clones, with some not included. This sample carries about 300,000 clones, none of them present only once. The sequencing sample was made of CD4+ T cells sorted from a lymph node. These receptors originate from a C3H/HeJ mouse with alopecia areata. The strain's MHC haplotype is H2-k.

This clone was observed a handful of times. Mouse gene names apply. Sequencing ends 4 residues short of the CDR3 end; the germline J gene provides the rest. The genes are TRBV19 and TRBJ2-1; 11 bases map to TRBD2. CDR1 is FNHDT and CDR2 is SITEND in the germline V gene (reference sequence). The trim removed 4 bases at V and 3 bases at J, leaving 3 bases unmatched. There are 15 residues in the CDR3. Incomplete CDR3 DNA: TGTGCCAGCAGTGCGACTGGGGGGGGCTATGCT. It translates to CASSATGGGYA. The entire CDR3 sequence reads CASSATGGGYAEQFF.

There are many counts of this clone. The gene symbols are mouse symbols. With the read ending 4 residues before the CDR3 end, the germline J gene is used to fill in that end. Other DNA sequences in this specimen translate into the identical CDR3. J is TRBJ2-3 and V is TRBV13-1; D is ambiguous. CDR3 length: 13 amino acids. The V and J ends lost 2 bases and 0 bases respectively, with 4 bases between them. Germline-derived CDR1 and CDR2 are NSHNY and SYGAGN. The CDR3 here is CASSESSAETLYF. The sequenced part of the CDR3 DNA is TGTGCCAGCAGTGAGTCTAGTGCAGAA.

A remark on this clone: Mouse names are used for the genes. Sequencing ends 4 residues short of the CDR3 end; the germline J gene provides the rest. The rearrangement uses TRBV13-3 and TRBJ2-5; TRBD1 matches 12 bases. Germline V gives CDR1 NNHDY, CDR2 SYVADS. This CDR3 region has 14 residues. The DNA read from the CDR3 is TGTGCCAGCAGTTGGGACAGGGGGCCAGAC. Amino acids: CASSWDRGPD. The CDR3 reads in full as CASSWDRGPDTQYF.

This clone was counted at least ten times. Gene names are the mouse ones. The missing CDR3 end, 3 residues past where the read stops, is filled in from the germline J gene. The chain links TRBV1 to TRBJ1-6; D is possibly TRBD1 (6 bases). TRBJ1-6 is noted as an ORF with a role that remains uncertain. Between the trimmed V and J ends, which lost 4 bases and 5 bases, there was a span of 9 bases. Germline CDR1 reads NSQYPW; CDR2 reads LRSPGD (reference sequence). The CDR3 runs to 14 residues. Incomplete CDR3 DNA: TGCACCTGCAGTGAGGACAGAAATAATTCGCCC. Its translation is CTCSEDRNNSP. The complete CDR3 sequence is CTCSEDRNNSPLYF.

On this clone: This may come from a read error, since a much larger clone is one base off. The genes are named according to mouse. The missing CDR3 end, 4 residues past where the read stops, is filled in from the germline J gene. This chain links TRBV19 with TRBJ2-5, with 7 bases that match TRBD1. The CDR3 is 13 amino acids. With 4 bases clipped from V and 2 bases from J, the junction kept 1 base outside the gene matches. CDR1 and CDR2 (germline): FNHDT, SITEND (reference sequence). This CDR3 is CASSYRGQDTQYF. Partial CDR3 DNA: TGTGCCAGCAGTTACAGGGGCCAAGAC.

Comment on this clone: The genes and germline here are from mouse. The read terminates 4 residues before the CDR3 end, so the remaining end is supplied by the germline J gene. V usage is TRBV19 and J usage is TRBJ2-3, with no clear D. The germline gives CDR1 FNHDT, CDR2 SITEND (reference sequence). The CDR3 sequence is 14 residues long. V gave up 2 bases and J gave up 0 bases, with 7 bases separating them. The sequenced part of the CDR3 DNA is TGTGCCAGCAGTATTGGCAGGAGTGCAGAA. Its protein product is CASSIGRSAE. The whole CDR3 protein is CASSIGRSAETLYF.

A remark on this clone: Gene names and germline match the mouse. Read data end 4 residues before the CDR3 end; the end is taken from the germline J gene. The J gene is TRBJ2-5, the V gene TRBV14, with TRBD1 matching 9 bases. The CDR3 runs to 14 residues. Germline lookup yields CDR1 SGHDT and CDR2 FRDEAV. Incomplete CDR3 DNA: TGTGCCAGCAGTTTACGGACAGGGGTTGAC. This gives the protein CASSLRTGVD. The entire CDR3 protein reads CASSLRTGVDTQYF.